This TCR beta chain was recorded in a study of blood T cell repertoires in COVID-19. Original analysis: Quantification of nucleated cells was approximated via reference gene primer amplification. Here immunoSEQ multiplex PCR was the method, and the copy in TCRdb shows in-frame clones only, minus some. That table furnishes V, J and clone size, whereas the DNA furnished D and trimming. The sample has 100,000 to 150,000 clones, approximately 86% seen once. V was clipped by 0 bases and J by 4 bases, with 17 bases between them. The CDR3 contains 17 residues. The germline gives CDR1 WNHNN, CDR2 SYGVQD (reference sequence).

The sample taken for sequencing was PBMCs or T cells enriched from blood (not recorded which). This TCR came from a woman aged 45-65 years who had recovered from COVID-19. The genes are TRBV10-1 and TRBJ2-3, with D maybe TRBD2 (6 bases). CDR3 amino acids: CASSESGSGYPPDTQYF. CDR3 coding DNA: TGCGCCAGCAGTGAGTCGGGTAGCGGATACCCCCCAGATACGCAGTATTTT.